The rows below give T cell receptor beta chains drawn from one sample of a study of human T cells and chemical hapten exposure. TCRdb redid the calling of the RACE reads with MiXCR, one entry per CDR3 protein. This repertoire shows under 300,000 distinct CDR3 sequences, 8.6% found once; its top ten account for 2.3%. Sequenced here: whole blood, sampled in connection with sensitization to the hapten diphenylcyclopropenone (DPC). These TCRs come from a woman in her thirties or forties with alopecia areata. Some clones in this sample may be carry-over from other donors' samples. Each CDR3 is given with its conserved first and last residue. D genes are given only for firm matches. Clone size is given for some rows only: seen once, a few or many times, or a class if the clone is expanded.

j_gene: TRBJ2-7; abundance: few; d_gene: TRBD2; v_gene: TRBV27; len: 16; CDR3nt: TGTGCCAGCAGTCCCCTACTAGCGGGAGGAAGCCACGAGCAGTACTTC; CDR3aa: CASSPLLAGGSHEQYF
j_gene: TRBJ2-1; abundance: -; d_gene: TRBD2; v_gene: TRBV29-1; len: 14; CDR3nt: TGCAGCGTTGCTAGCGGGAGGGCCTTCGTTGAGCAGTTCTTC; CDR3aa: CSVASGRAFVEQFF
j_gene: TRBJ2-7; abundance: -; d_gene: -; v_gene: TRBV12-3/TRBV12-4; len: 15; CDR3nt: TGTGCCAGCCGAGAACGGGAAATAAGCTCCTACGAGCAGTACTTC; CDR3aa: CASREREISSYEQYF
j_gene: TRBJ1-1; abundance: -; d_gene: -; v_gene: TRBV11-2; len: 14; CDR3nt: TGTGCCAGCAGCCGAGGGTCACGAGGAACTGAAGCTTTCTTT; CDR3aa: CASSRGSRGTEAFF
j_gene: TRBJ2-3; abundance: -; d_gene: -; v_gene: TRBV25-1; len: 17; CDR3nt: TGTGCCAGCAGAAGGGGAACAGGGAAGTTGGGGGCAGATACGCAGTATTTT; CDR3aa: CASRRGTGKLGADTQYF
j_gene: TRBJ1-4; abundance: few; d_gene: -; v_gene: TRBV28; len: 15; CDR3nt: TGTGCCAGCACCCTCCTGGGAAAACCTAATGAAAAACTGTTTTTT; CDR3aa: CASTLLGKPNEKLFF
j_gene: TRBJ2-4; abundance: -; d_gene: -; v_gene: TRBV18; len: 11; CDR3nt: TGTGCCAGCTCACCATCCGGACCCGTGTACTTC; CDR3aa: CASSPSGPVYF
j_gene: TRBJ2-2; abundance: few; d_gene: TRBD2; v_gene: TRBV7-9; len: 16; CDR3nt: TGTGCCAGCAGCACCGGGACTAGCGGGGCGACCGGGGAGCTGTTTTTT; CDR3aa: CASSTGTSGATGELFF
j_gene: TRBJ2-7; abundance: -; d_gene: TRBD1; v_gene: TRBV20-1; len: 12; CDR3nt: TGCAGTGCAGCGACAGGGTCCTACGAGCAGTACTTC; CDR3aa: CSAATGSYEQYF
j_gene: TRBJ2-3; abundance: -; d_gene: TRBD2; v_gene: TRBV29-1; len: 17; CDR3nt: TGCAGCGTTGCTCCCCGGAGACTAGCGGGGTCCACAGATACGCAGTATTTT; CDR3aa: CSVAPRRLAGSTDTQYF
j_gene: TRBJ2-7; abundance: many; d_gene: TRBD2; v_gene: TRBV7-2; len: 17; CDR3nt: TGTGCCAGCAGCTTAGCCCGACTAGCGGAACCCCCCTACGAGCAGTACTTC; CDR3aa: CASSLARLAEPPYEQYF
j_gene: TRBJ2-3; abundance: -; d_gene: TRBD2; v_gene: TRBV6-5; len: 13; CDR3nt: TGTGCCAGCGGGGAGGGTTACACAGATACGCAGTATTTT; CDR3aa: CASGEGYTDTQYF
j_gene: TRBJ2-5; abundance: -; d_gene: -; v_gene: TRBV4-3; len: 16; CDR3nt: TGCGCCAGCAGCCGCTCCGGCCCGGGCTTCGGGGAGACCCAGTACTTC; CDR3aa: CASSRSGPGFGETQYF
j_gene: TRBJ2-1; abundance: many; d_gene: -; v_gene: TRBV4-1; len: 14; CDR3nt: TGCGCCAGCAGCCGCGGGACTCCCGGCGATGAGCAGTTCTTC; CDR3aa: CASSRGTPGDEQFF
j_gene: TRBJ2-2; abundance: -; d_gene: TRBD1; v_gene: TRBV12-3/TRBV12-4; len: 15; CDR3nt: TGTGCCAGCAGTGTGATACAGGGGGACACCGGGGAGCTGTTTTTT; CDR3aa: CASSVIQGDTGELFF
j_gene: TRBJ1-5; abundance: few; d_gene: TRBD1; v_gene: TRBV7-9; len: 13; CDR3nt: TGTGCCAGCAGCGTACAGGGGGATGGGCCCCAGCATTTT; CDR3aa: CASSVQGDGPQHF
j_gene: TRBJ2-1; abundance: few; d_gene: TRBD2; v_gene: TRBV20-1; len: 16; CDR3nt: TGCAGTGCTAGAACGGCGGGAGGGCCCACCTACAATGAGCAGTTCTTC; CDR3aa: CSARTAGGPTYNEQFF
j_gene: TRBJ2-7; abundance: many; d_gene: TRBD2; v_gene: TRBV28; len: 14; CDR3nt: TGTGCCAGCAGCCGCGGGGGGAGCTCCTACGAGCAGTACTTC; CDR3aa: CASSRGGSSYEQYF
j_gene: TRBJ2-2; abundance: -; d_gene: -; v_gene: TRBV28; len: 13; CDR3nt: TGTGACAGCATTGGGAAGAACACCGGGGAGCTGTTTTTT; CDR3aa: CDSIGKNTGELFF
j_gene: TRBJ1-2; abundance: -; d_gene: TRBD1; v_gene: TRBV2; len: 13; CDR3nt: TGTGCCAGCAGTATACAGGGGAACTATGGCTACACCTTC; CDR3aa: CASSIQGNYGYTF
j_gene: TRBJ2-3; abundance: -; d_gene: -; v_gene: TRBV6-2/TRBV6-3; len: 16; CDR3nt: TGTGCCAGCAGTGTGGGGACGGAAACACTCACAGATACGCAGTATTTT; CDR3aa: CASSVGTETLTDTQYF
j_gene: TRBJ1-1; abundance: -; d_gene: TRBD1; v_gene: TRBV20-1; len: 14; CDR3nt: TGCAGTGCTCCCGGGCGGACAGGGGACACTGAAGCTTTCTTT; CDR3aa: CSAPGRTGDTEAFF
j_gene: TRBJ2-2; abundance: -; d_gene: -; v_gene: TRBV6-2/TRBV6-3; len: 16; CDR3nt: TGTGCCAGCAGATTACCTAGGGCAGGGACTCAGCGGGAGCTGTTTTTT; CDR3aa: CASRLPRAGTQRELFF
j_gene: TRBJ2-3; abundance: -; d_gene: TRBD2; v_gene: TRBV20-1; len: 18; CDR3nt: TGCAGTTCCTTACCGCCTCGACTAGCGGAAGTCGGGGCAGATACGCAGTATTTT; CDR3aa: CSSLPPRLAEVGADTQYF
j_gene: TRBJ2-3; abundance: few; d_gene: -; v_gene: TRBV4-2; len: 15; CDR3nt: TGTGCCAGCAGCCAAGATGAGGGCGGCACAGATACGCAGTATTTT; CDR3aa: CASSQDEGGTDTQYF
j_gene: TRBJ1-2; abundance: few; d_gene: -; v_gene: TRBV28; len: 13; CDR3nt: TGTGCCACCTCCCGGGCAGATTTATATGGCTACACCTTC; CDR3aa: CATSRADLYGYTF
j_gene: TRBJ1-2; abundance: -; d_gene: TRBD1; v_gene: TRBV20-1; len: 16; CDR3nt: TGCAGTGCTAGAGATGGGCAGGGGGCGATCTATGATGGCTACACCTTC; CDR3aa: CSARDGQGAIYDGYTF
j_gene: TRBJ1-5; abundance: many; d_gene: -; v_gene: TRBV7-2; len: 14; CDR3nt: TGTGCCAGCAGCCCGGGGGTCGGCAATCAGCCCCAGCATTTT; CDR3aa: CASSPGVGNQPQHF
j_gene: TRBJ2-1; abundance: -; d_gene: TRBD2; v_gene: TRBV29-1; len: 15; CDR3nt: TGCAGCTCTGAGAGGGCGAGCGGGAGCAGAAATGAGCAGTTCTTC; CDR3aa: CSSERASGSRNEQFF
j_gene: TRBJ2-1; abundance: few; d_gene: -; v_gene: TRBV6-2/TRBV6-3; len: 12; CDR3nt: TGTGCCAGCAGTTACCCTTCAGATGAGCAGTTCTTC; CDR3aa: CASSYPSDEQFF
j_gene: TRBJ1-1; abundance: many; d_gene: -; v_gene: TRBV7-2; len: 15; CDR3nt: TGTGCCAGCAGCCGTAGGAGGGATATTGTTACTGAAGCTTTCTTT; CDR3aa: CASSRRRDIVTEAFF
j_gene: TRBJ2-7; abundance: few; d_gene: TRBD2; v_gene: TRBV12-3/TRBV12-4; len: 15; CDR3nt: TGTGCCAGCACCCCCACTAGCGGGAGGCCCCACGAGCAGTACTTC; CDR3aa: CASTPTSGRPHEQYF
j_gene: TRBJ2-1; abundance: many; d_gene: TRBD2; v_gene: TRBV7-2; len: 14; CDR3nt: TGTGCCAGCAGGGTAGCGGGGCCCCCCAATGAGCAGTTCTTC; CDR3aa: CASRVAGPPNEQFF
j_gene: TRBJ2-3; abundance: -; d_gene: TRBD2; v_gene: TRBV28; len: 17; CDR3nt: TGTGCCAGCAGTTTATCTAGGCTAGCGGGAGGGGGTGATACGCAGTATTTT; CDR3aa: CASSLSRLAGGGDTQYF
j_gene: TRBJ1-3; abundance: -; d_gene: -; v_gene: TRBV20-1; len: 13; CDR3nt: TGCAGTGCCGCTCAGCCCTCTGGAAACACCATATATTTT; CDR3aa: CSAAQPSGNTIYF
j_gene: TRBJ2-7; abundance: -; d_gene: TRBD1; v_gene: TRBV7-2; len: 15; CDR3nt: TGTGCCAGCAGCTTGGACAGGGGGAGGAACTACGAGCAGTACTTC; CDR3aa: CASSLDRGRNYEQYF
j_gene: TRBJ1-1; abundance: -; d_gene: -; v_gene: TRBV20-1; len: 12; CDR3nt: TGCAGTGCCGACGTCGGAGACACTGAAGCTTTCTTT; CDR3aa: CSADVGDTEAFF
j_gene: TRBJ1-3; abundance: few; d_gene: -; v_gene: TRBV15; len: 17; CDR3nt: TGTGCCACCAGCAGAGACCCCACAGGGCTGACCCGAAACACCATATATTTT; CDR3aa: CATSRDPTGLTRNTIYF
j_gene: TRBJ1-2; abundance: -; d_gene: -; v_gene: TRBV15; len: 17; CDR3nt: TGTGCCACCAGCTTACCTTTACCGGGACACCCTAACTATGGCTACACCTTC; CDR3aa: CATSLPLPGHPNYGYTF
j_gene: TRBJ2-3; abundance: -; d_gene: TRBD1; v_gene: TRBV3-1; len: 11; CDR3nt: TGTGCCAGCAGCCCCGGGACAGCGCAGTATTTT; CDR3aa: CASSPGTAQYF
j_gene: TRBJ2-7; abundance: -; d_gene: -; v_gene: TRBV5-1; len: 14; CDR3nt: TGCGCCAGCAGCTTGGACAGTCCCCTCTACGAGCAGTACTTC; CDR3aa: CASSLDSPLYEQYF
j_gene: TRBJ1-1; abundance: few; d_gene: TRBD1; v_gene: TRBV5-1; len: 18; CDR3nt: TGCGCCAGCAGCTTGGAGAGGATCCGGGACAGGACGAACACTGAAGCTTTCTTT; CDR3aa: CASSLERIRDRTNTEAFF
j_gene: TRBJ2-2; abundance: -; d_gene: TRBD2; v_gene: TRBV2; len: 14; CDR3nt: TGTGCCAGCTCAATAGCGGGAAGCACCGGGGAGCTGTTTTTT; CDR3aa: CASSIAGSTGELFF
j_gene: TRBJ2-2; abundance: -; d_gene: -; v_gene: TRBV25-1; len: 15; CDR3nt: TGTGCCAGCAGTCGACCGGGATCTCGGACCGGGGAGCTGTTTTTT; CDR3aa: CASSRPGSRTGELFF
j_gene: TRBJ2-6; abundance: -; d_gene: -; v_gene: TRBV2; len: 14; CDR3nt: TGTGCCAGCATAAGACTGACTGGGGCCAACGTCCTGACTTTC; CDR3aa: CASIRLTGANVLTF
j_gene: TRBJ2-7; abundance: many; d_gene: -; v_gene: TRBV25-1; len: 14; CDR3nt: TGTGCCAGCAGTGTCGCAGGTTTCCCCTACGAGCAGTACTTC; CDR3aa: CASSVAGFPYEQYF
j_gene: TRBJ2-7; abundance: -; d_gene: -; v_gene: TRBV28; len: 15; CDR3nt: TGTGCCAGCAGCAAGCGGACAGCGTCCGGATACGAGCAGTACTTC; CDR3aa: CASSKRTASGYEQYF
j_gene: TRBJ2-2; abundance: -; d_gene: -; v_gene: TRBV6-1; len: 16; CDR3nt: TGTGCCAGCAAGCCACGAGGGTGGGAGTCGACCGGGGAGCTGTTTTTT; CDR3aa: CASKPRGWESTGELFF
j_gene: TRBJ2-2; abundance: -; d_gene: TRBD2; v_gene: TRBV3-1; len: 14; CDR3nt: TGTGCCAGCAGTGCGGGAGAGCGTGGCGGGGAGCTGTTTTTT; CDR3aa: CASSAGERGGELFF
j_gene: TRBJ2-1; abundance: few; d_gene: TRBD2; v_gene: TRBV20-1; len: 15; CDR3nt: TGCAGTGCCCTCCCCGCCCAGCGGGGCTACAATGAGCAGTTCTTC; CDR3aa: CSALPAQRGYNEQFF
j_gene: TRBJ2-3; abundance: -; d_gene: -; v_gene: TRBV6-5; len: 16; CDR3nt: TGTGCCAGCAGTTACTCCAGGGCCCTTGGCACAGATACGCAGTATTTT; CDR3aa: CASSYSRALGTDTQYF
j_gene: TRBJ2-1; abundance: many; d_gene: TRBD1; v_gene: TRBV7-2; len: 15; CDR3nt: TGTGCCAGCAGCCCGGACAGGGCGTCCTACAATGAGCAGTTCTTC; CDR3aa: CASSPDRASYNEQFF
j_gene: TRBJ1-5; abundance: few; d_gene: -; v_gene: TRBV6-1; len: 14; CDR3nt: TGTGCCAGCAGTGCAATCACAGGGAATCAGCCCCAGCATTTT; CDR3aa: CASSAITGNQPQHF
j_gene: TRBJ1-5; abundance: -; d_gene: -; v_gene: TRBV6-2/TRBV6-3; len: 18; CDR3nt: TGTGCCAGCAGTTACGTATTCGGCAGTCTCAATAGCAATCAGCCCCAGCATTTT; CDR3aa: CASSYVFGSLNSNQPQHF
j_gene: TRBJ2-3; abundance: few; d_gene: TRBD2; v_gene: TRBV3-1; len: 15; CDR3nt: TGTGCCAGCAGCCAACTACTAGCGAACACAGATACGCAGTATTTT; CDR3aa: CASSQLLANTDTQYF
j_gene: TRBJ2-2; abundance: many; d_gene: -; v_gene: TRBV29-1; len: 14; CDR3nt: TGCAGCGTTGTCTCCCTTCTCGGCACCGGGGAGCTGTTTTTT; CDR3aa: CSVVSLLGTGELFF